The clone carrying this TCR beta chain was observed many times. The sample is drawn from a study of regulatory T cells in long-lasting Graves disease. Arm-PCR of CDR3 regions with iRepertoire HTBI primers generated TCR beta libraries. Authors' data handling: Samples revealed 62 TRBV and approximately 15 TRBJ segments. TCRdb independently ran MiXCR on the multiplex PCR reads; one entry per CDR3 protein. None of the V and J calls come from the authors' own analysis; TCRdb made them. Of some 240,000 distinct CDR3 sequences detected, about 19% appear once; the ten largest clones hold roughly 10%. The sample's time point: newly diagnosed GD, antithyroid drugs for less than 3 months. Researchers made the TCR library from RNA that was extracted from PBMCs. The same sample was also used in a study of T cells in Graves' hyperthyroidism and ophthalmopathy. That source reports: The study defined stable Graves' hyperthyroidism as no ophthalmopathy progression within 18 months. First-round RT-PCR with HTBI primers amplified the TCR CDR3 region.

The source is a woman in her 30s with Graves disease. Specimen: peripheral blood mononuclear cells (PBMCs), collected at new diagnosis, from a patient treated with antithyroid drugs.

CDR3 amino acids: CSARDYRVQVANEQFF. The CDR3 DNA sequence: TGCAGTGCCAGGGACTATAGGGTCCAGGTCGCCAATGAGCAGTTCTTC. The chain couples TRBV20-1 to TRBJ2-1, with 7 bases identical to TRBD2. The ends lost 6 bases at V and 6 bases at J; junction bases unmatched: 17. CDR3 length: 16 residues. CDR1 is DFQATT, CDR2 SNEGSKA, per germline (reference sequence).